This T cell receptor beta chain comes out of a study of regulatory T cells in long-lasting Graves disease. General study findings and limits: Sharing of public clonotypes was greater in persistent patients (more than 2,500) than in new patients (around 1,000).

As for time point: newly diagnosed GD, antithyroid drugs for less than 3 months. PBMC-extracted RNA yielded the TCR library. A remark on this clonotype: Its matching antigen is unknown.

CDR3 length equals 14 residues. Germline V gene lookup returns CDR1 SGDLS and CDR2 YYNGEE. V trimming: 5 bases; J trimming: 6 bases; junction bases outside the gene matches: 8. Assembly of TCR beta libraries relied on iRepertoire HTBI primers together with Arm-PCR of CDR3 regions. MiXCR, applied by TCRdb to the multiplex PCR reads, yields one record per CDR3 protein. Counted here are fewer than 650,000 distinct CDR3 sequences, roughly 16% occurring once; the ten biggest clones make up around 13%. The sample also formed part of further work on T cells in Graves' hyperthyroidism and ophthalmopathy.

The gene calls are TRBV9 and TRBJ2-1; 7 bases fit TRBD1. This clonotype was obtained from a man between 18 and 29 years old with Graves disease. The specimen was peripheral blood mononuclear cells (PBMCs), collected at new diagnosis, from a patient treated with antithyroid drugs. The CDR3 DNA follows: TGTGCCAGCAGTTCCGGGACAGAATTCAATGAGCAGTTCTTC. Its protein product is CASSSGTEFNEQFF.